This T cell receptor (beta chain) came from a study of OX40 agonist ivuxolimab in advanced cancers. Study context: Each dose-escalation patient presented with hepatocellular carcinoma, melanoma, renal cell or head and neck cancer.

Germline V gene data show CDR1 as MNHNY and CDR2 as SVGAGI (reference sequence). The CDR3 covers 10 residues. V was pared by 7 bases and J by 8 bases, with 8 bases between. Repertoires were generated with immunoSEQ multiplex PCR, while TCRdb's copy carries only in-frame clones and drops some. This sample has more than 45,000 clones, with around nine tenths found just once. The source is an adult with an advanced solid tumor such as melanoma, head and neck, liver or kidney cancer. The specimen comprised CD4+ or CD8+ T cells sorted from blood, sampled in a trial of the OX40 agonist ivuxolimab. The V gene is TRBV6-6, the J gene TRBJ1-1; a possible D gene is TRBD1 (6 bases). The CDR3 loop reads CASTDREAFF. In nucleotides, the CDR3 is TGTGCCAGCACGGACAGAGAAGCTTTCTTT.